The 23 T cell receptor beta chains below all came from one sample that was sequenced in a study of post-analysis software for immune sequencing data. Libraries were made from TCR beta cDNA, and they carried unique molecular identifiers. TCRdb re-called the PCR reads through MiXCR, storing one row per CDR3 protein. Counted here are around 400,000 distinct CDR3 sequences, approximately 38% occurring once; the ten biggest clones make up less than 8%. Their cognate antigens are unknown. Study-wide findings and caveats: Comparison of patients with controls showed roughly five TRBV segments more frequent in patients, TRBV5-6, TRBV5-1 and TRBV20-1 among them.

Sequencing input: blood. All receptors derive from a girl aged 2 to 9 with multiple sclerosis.

This clonotype came up once. The chain employs TRBV19 and TRBJ2-3, with D tentatively TRBD1 or TRBD2 (5 bases each). CDR3 size: 11 residues. V lost 6 bases to trimming and J lost 11 bases, with 12 bases between them. Germline CDR1 reads LNHDA; CDR2 reads SQIVND (reference sequence). The DNA of the CDR3 is TGTGCCAGTAGCCGGGACCGAGAGCAGTATTTT. Residues: CASSRDREQYF.

The V call is TRBV20-1, the J call TRBJ2-3, with 10 bases that match TRBD2. Germline CDR1 is DFQATT and CDR2 is SNEGSKA (reference sequence). V lost 4 bases and J lost 7; bases outside the gene matches: 8. There are 14 residues in the CDR3. CDR3 region: CSAKLAGLLNTQYF. The CDR3 DNA follows: TGCAGTGCTAAACTAGCGGGGTTGCTGAATACGCAGTATTTT.

This clonotype was picked up one time. At one end, the junction sequence differs from germline, possibly due to a read error. V gene TRBV5-8 combines with J gene TRBJ2-1; TRBD1 agrees at 7 bases. CDR1 and CDR2 (germline): SGHTS, YDEGEE. The CDR3 spans 13 residues. CDR3 region: CASSLTGSDEQFF. CDR3 bases: TGTGCTAGCAGCCTGACAGGGTCTGATGAGCAGTTCTTC.

This clonotype was counted only a few times. The chain combines TRBV6-5 with TRBJ2-1; D possibly matches TRBD1 or TRBD2 (6 bases each). This CDR3 is built from 16 residues. V was shortened by 2 bases and J by 10 bases, with 21 bases between the two germline ends. Germline loops: CDR1 MNHEY, CDR2 SVGAGI. The CDR3 DNA reads TGTGCCAGCAGTTACGATCGGACGGGGGCTTATGGGGAGCAGTTCTTC. This codes for CASSYDRTGAYGEQFF.

This chain's CDR3 is CASSQGDRVSKVTTGELFF. The DNA of the CDR3 is TGTGCCAGCAGCCAAGGGGACAGGGTATCAAAGGTGACCACCGGGGAGCTGTTTTTT. The chain couples TRBV4-2 to TRBJ2-2, with 9 nucleotides matching TRBD1. The CDR3 contains 19 residues. The germline V gene encodes CDR1 LGHNA and CDR2 YNFKEQ. Trimming at V came to 1 base and at J to 4 bases, leaving 13 bases not matched to a gene.

For this clonotype: The final CDR3 position lacks the conserved phenylalanine or tryptophan, pointing to a likely read error. V and J are TRBV12-3 or TRBV12-4 and TRBJ2-1; TRBD2 matches at 9 bases. With V trimmed by 3 bases and J by 7 bases, 4 bases remained unmatched. The CDR3 has 14 residues. The CDR3: CASSLASGTNEQFL. CDR3 nucleotides: TGTGCCAGCAGTTTGGCTAGCGGGACGAATGAGCAGTTCCTC.

The chain recombines TRBV20-1 with TRBJ1-5, with no clear D. Germline CDR1 and CDR2: DFQATT and SNEGSKA (reference sequence). Trimming took 3 bases from V and 0 from J, leaving 9 bases between them. This CDR3 spans 14 amino acids. Here the CDR3 reads CSASEHTSNQPQHF. As DNA, the CDR3 is TGCAGTGCTAGTGAACACACTAGCAATCAGCCCCAGCATTTT.

The chain uses TRBV28 and TRBJ2-1, with 7 bases matching TRBD2. The CDR3 covers 14 residues. Germline V gene data show CDR1 as MDHEN and CDR2 as SYDVKM. V lost 10 bases and J lost 3; bases outside the gene matches: 9. This CDR3 reads CATSSGMLYNEQFF. CDR3 in DNA: TGTGCCACCTCAAGCGGGATGCTCTACAATGAGCAGTTCTTC.

This clonotype was counted a few times. The CDR3 sequence is CAISEPTSGGSSYNEQFF. The CDR3, as DNA: TGTGCCATCAGTGAGCCGACTAGCGGGGGAAGCTCCTACAATGAGCAGTTCTTC. V and J are TRBV10-3 and TRBJ2-1; 12 bases line up with TRBD2. CDR1 and CDR2 (germline): ENHRY, SYGVKD. With V trimmed by 2 bases and J by 0 bases, 5 bases remained unmatched. The CDR3 loop spans 18 amino acids.

The chain combines TRBV20-1 with TRBJ2-1; TRBD2 might be the D (6 bases). Trimming removed 3 bases from V and 7 bases from J, with 13 bases in between. CDR3 size: 13 residues. Per the germline V gene, CDR1 is DFQATT and CDR2 is SNEGSKA (reference sequence). Here the CDR3 DNA reads TGCAGTGCTAGGACACCCGGGGGTAATGAGCAGTTCTTC. Protein: CSARTPGGNEQFF.

The chain links TRBV7-2 to TRBJ2-3; 9 bases are shared with TRBD2. The CDR3 consists of 18 residues. Germline assignment: CDR1 SGHTA and CDR2 FQGNSA. The V gene end was trimmed by 1 base and the J gene end by 5 bases; junction bases not matched to a gene: 13. CDR3 DNA sequence: TGTGCCAGCAGCTTAGTCGGGACTAGCTCGGAGTACGGAGATACGCAGTATTTT. It is translated as CASSLVGTSSEYGDTQYF.

This clonotype was seen more than once but under ten times. The rearrangement joins TRBV12-3 or TRBV12-4 to TRBJ1-5; TRBD1 aligns across 8 bases. With 6 bases clipped from V and 6 bases from J, the junction kept 10 bases outside the gene matches. This CDR3 region has 15 residues. The CDR3 DNA sequence: TGTGCCAGCAGCCGAACCCACAGGGGGGGTCAGCCCCAGCATTTT. Translated, it gives CASSRTHRGGQPQHF.

J is TRBJ2-7 and V is TRBV15, with 10 positions matching TRBD2. Germline V lookup: CDR1 LNHNV, CDR2 YYDKDF (reference sequence). CDR3 length equals 12 residues. V dropped 8 bases and J dropped 3; count of bases not matched to a gene: 1. CDR3 sequence reads: CATGLADYEQYF. The CDR3 region has the DNA TGTGCCACCGGACTAGCGGACTACGAGCAGTACTTC.

This chain links TRBV6-1 with TRBJ1-5; possibly TRBD1 for D (5 bases). Trimming removed 2 bases from V and 5 bases from J, with 10 bases in between. From germline, CDR1 is MNHNS and CDR2 SASEGT. CDR3 length: 14 amino acids. The CDR3 loop is CASSEQTDDQPQHF. DNA of the CDR3: TGTGCCAGCAGTGAACAGACAGACGATCAGCCCCAGCATTTT.

CDR3 in DNA: TGTGCCAGTGGCGCAGATACGCAGTATTTT. Translation: CASGADTQYF. V gene TRBV12-3 or TRBV12-4 combines with J gene TRBJ2-3; D is unclear. The CDR3 is made up of 10 amino acids. Trimming took off 9 bases at V and 4 bases at J, with 5 bases between the two ends.

This clonotype turned up a few times. The chain employs TRBV10-3 and TRBJ1-6, with D tentatively TRBD1 (5 bases). Per germline, CDR1 ENHRY and CDR2 SYGVKD. V was clipped by 2 bases and J by 0 bases, with 8 bases between them. The CDR3 loop spans 16 amino acids. CDR3 nucleotides: TGTGCCATCAGTGAGAGGCAGGGCTCCTATAATTCACCCCTCCACTTT. Protein: CAISERQGSYNSPLHF.

This clonotype occurred a few times. The chain uses TRBV20-1 and TRBJ2-7, with TRBD2 matching over 8 bases. The ends lost 2 bases at V and 0 bases at J; junction bases unmatched: 6. The CDR3 length is 15 residues. CDR1 and CDR2 from the germline V gene are DFQATT and SNEGSKA (reference sequence). CDR3 residues: CSARILAGSSYEQYF. The DNA of the CDR3 is TGCAGTGCTAGAATCCTAGCGGGCAGCTCCTACGAGCAGTACTTC.

The chain links TRBV5-1 to TRBJ2-2; weak D call: TRBD2 (5 bases). The V and J ends lost 4 bases and 1 base respectively, with 17 bases between them. Germline loops: CDR1 SGHRS, CDR2 YFSETQ. The CDR3 covers 17 residues. In nucleotides, the CDR3 is TGCGCCAGCAGCCTTAGGACTTCCGTCCTGAACACCGGGGAGCTGTTTTTT. Protein: CASSLRTSVLNTGELFF.

The V call is TRBV6-6, the J call TRBJ2-3; 14 nucleotides line up with TRBD2. The CDR3 covers 16 residues. V gave up 6 bases and J gave up 6 bases; unmatched junction bases: 8. Germline V gene data show CDR1 as MNHNY and CDR2 as SVGAGI (reference sequence). The CDR3 nucleotides are TGTGCCAGCAGCCGACTAGCGGGGGGGCCCTTGGATACGCAGTATTTT. Its protein product is CASSRLAGGPLDTQYF.

This clonotype has a handful of counts. At one boundary the junction diverges from the germline segment, which might be a read error. V and J are TRBV10-2 and TRBJ1-1; D perhaps matches TRBD1 (5 bases). This CDR3 contains 13 residues. CDR1 and CDR2 from the germline V gene are WSHSY and SAAADI. CDR3 DNA sequence: TGCGCCGGCAGTGAGTCGGGGGGCACTGAAGCTTTCTTT. Its protein product is CAGSESGGTEAFF.

This clonotype was seen a handful of times. The chain has TRBV28 and TRBJ2-7; tentatively, D is TRBD1 or TRBD2 (7 bases each). This CDR3 has 14 residues. Between the trimmed V and J ends, which lost 5 bases and 2 bases, there was a span of 13 bases. Germline CDR1 is MDHEN and CDR2 is SYDVKM. CDR3 sequence reads: CASSGGDSTYEQYF. Here the CDR3 DNA reads TGTGCCAGCAGTGGGGGGGACAGTACCTACGAGCAGTACTTC. The complete variable domain, with remaining parts taken from reference TRBV28 and TRBJ2-7, reads DVKVTQSSRYLVKRTGEKVFLECVQDMDHENMFWYRQDPGLGLRLIYFSYDVKMKEKGDIPEGYSVSREKKERFSLILESASTNQTSMYLCASSGGDSTYEQYFGPGTRLTVT.

The chain couples TRBV19 to TRBJ1-2, with D tentatively TRBD1 (5 bases). Germline V lookup: CDR1 LNHDA, CDR2 SQIVND (reference sequence). Trimming pared 9 bases from V and 4 bases from J, leaving 18 bases between. This CDR3 has 14 residues. The CDR3 loop reads CASETGRESYGYTF. The CDR3 DNA follows: TGTGCCAGCGAGACGGGCAGGGAGAGCTATGGCTACACCTTC.

This clonotype was detected once. J is TRBJ1-2 and V is TRBV5-1; D gene uncertain. Germline V gives CDR1 SGHRS, CDR2 YFSETQ. The CDR3 runs to 13 residues. Between the trimmed V and J ends, which lost 4 bases and 7 bases, there was a span of 14 bases. CDR3 DNA: TGCGCCAGCAGCGAGGACGGCCACTCTGGCTACACCTTC. This gives the protein CASSEDGHSGYTF.